The clone carrying this T cell receptor (beta chain) showed up many times. With listed TCR primers and previously described methods, bulk TCR libraries were prepared. Each CDR3 protein gets one entry after TCRdb re-called the PCR reads with MiXCR. The data contain about 640,000 distinct CDR3 sequences, 15% to 20% of them singletons. This specimen belongs to a study of molecular identifiers for immune sequencing clone quantification. Study-level information: Five aliquots were made in replicates from the RNA of roughly 21,000 or 96,000 naive CD8 cells, and four were sequenced.

The CDR3 extends over 15 amino acids. Unmatched junction bases numbered 7, after V lost 1 base and J lost 8 bases. In germline, CDR1 is LNHDA, CDR2 SQIVND (reference sequence). Sequencing used naive CD8+ T cells from blood, with Jurkat cell RNA spiked in. The subset was: FACS-sorted CD8+CD4-CCR7+CD45RA+ naive T cells. The chain employs TRBV19 and TRBJ1-4; 7 bases are a match to TRBD1. The sequence derives from a human donor in good health. Some libraries in this study had Jurkat cell RNA spiked in. The CDR3 bases are TGTGCCAGTAGTATAGGAGGGGGCGCGGACGAAAAACTGTTTTTT. Translated: CASSIGGGADEKLFF.